This entry lists 15 T cell receptor beta chains sequenced from one sample in a study of T cell responses to AZD1222 COVID-19 vaccine. Using immunoSEQ multiplex PCR, the repertoire was profiled, and TCRdb retains in-frame clones only, with some absent. Counted here are roughly 65,000 clones, around 80% occurring once; the ten biggest clones make up about 12%. The specimen comprised peripheral blood, sampled on day 0 of AZD1222 vaccination. These TCRs come from an adult in good health.

This rearrangement joins TRBV9 to TRBJ2-7; maybe TRBD2 (7 bases). The V gene's germline CDR1 is SGDLS and CDR2 YYNGEE. Trimming took 4 bases from V and 10 from J, leaving 21 bases between them. The CDR3 runs 14 residues. The CDR3: CASSPLGGGDSQYF. The CDR3 DNA reads as TGTGCCAGCAGCCCATTGGGGGGGGGCGACTCTCAGTACTTC.

The table lists this clone with a few counts. This chain connects TRBV19 to TRBJ1-6; 7 bases fit TRBD1. CDR1 LNHDA and CDR2 SQIVND come from the germline V gene (reference sequence). This CDR3 has 13 amino acids. The trim removed 10 bases at V and 9 bases at J, leaving 9 bases unmatched. CDR3 in amino acids: CATPGRGSSPLHF. The CDR3 region has the DNA TGTGCCACCCCGGGCAGGGGGAGTTCACCCCTCCACTTT. Drawing the rest from reference TRBV19 and TRBJ1-6, the complete variable domain is DGGITQSPKYLFRKEGQNVTLSCEQNLNHDAMYWYRQDPGQGLRLIYYSQIVNDFQKGDIAEGYSVSREKKESFPLTVTSAQKNPTAFYLCATPGRGSSPLHFGNGTRLTVT.

The J gene is TRBJ1-1, the V gene TRBV3-1 (or the pseudogene TRBV3-2); 7 positions match TRBD1. Germline CDR1 LGHDT, CDR2 YNNKEL (reference sequence). The CDR3 is made up of 12 amino acids. V gave up 2 bases and J gave up 7 bases; unmatched junction bases: 1. CDR3 amino acids: CASSQQGDEAFF. The CDR3 region has the DNA TGTGCCAGCAGCCAACAGGGGGATGAAGCTTTCTTT.

V gene TRBV11-2 combines with J gene TRBJ2-2; 9 bases are shared with TRBD1. CDR3 length equals 14 residues. Germline CDR1 SGHAT, CDR2 FQNNGV. V lost 6 bases, J lost 4 bases, and 3 bases stayed unmatched. The CDR3 bases are TGTGCCAGCAGGTGGGACAGGGTCACCGGGGAGCTGTTTTTT. Protein sequence: CASRWDRVTGELFF.

CDR3 in amino acids: CASSQVDRGGRGYTF. The DNA of the CDR3 is TGTGCCAGCAGCCAGGTAGACAGGGGAGGACGCGGCTACACCTTC. V and J are TRBV3-1 (or the pseudogene TRBV3-2) and TRBJ1-2, with TRBD1 identical over 8 bases. CDR1 LGHDT and CDR2 YNNKEL come from the germline V gene (reference sequence). The length of the CDR3 is 15 residues. With 3 bases clipped from V and 8 bases from J, the junction kept 11 bases outside the gene matches.

V gene TRBV20-1 combines with J gene TRBJ1-5; unclear D gene. V was trimmed by 5 bases and J by 5 bases, leaving 4 bases between them. The germline V gene encodes CDR1 DFQATT and CDR2 SNEGSKA (reference sequence). This CDR3 comprises 10 residues. CDR3 amino acids: CSASYQPQHF. DNA for the CDR3: TGCAGTGCTTCTTATCAGCCCCAGCATTTT.

This chain connects TRBV24-1 to TRBJ2-2, with D possibly being TRBD1 (5 bases). Germline V CDR1 and CDR2: KGHDR, SFDVKD. V dropped 8 bases and J dropped 1 base, with 13 bases sitting between them. The CDR3 length is 15 residues. The CDR3 coding sequence is TGTGCCACCACAGGCGGCAGGGAGAACACCGGGGAGCTGTTTTTT. As protein: CATTGGRENTGELFF.

V is TRBV20-1 and J is TRBJ1-1; no definite D call. With 3 bases removed from V and 2 bases from J, the gap between germline ends came to 10 bases. The CDR3 has 13 amino acids. Germline V gene data show CDR1 as DFQATT and CDR2 as SNEGSKA (reference sequence). The CDR3 region is CSASAPPNTEAFF. In DNA, the CDR3 is TGCAGTGCTAGTGCGCCACCAAACACTGAAGCTTTCTTT.

This clone was counted a single time. This chain joins TRBV6-2 or TRBV6-3 and TRBJ1-1, with D perhaps TRBD1 (6 bases). Germline-derived CDR1 and CDR2 are MNHEY and SVGEGT. This CDR3 spans 15 amino acids. Trimming stripped 4 bases from V and 0 bases from J, with 12 bases between. The CDR3 loop is CASSLDSDMNTEAFF. CDR3 nucleotide sequence: TGTGCCAGCAGTTTGGACAGCGACATGAACACTGAAGCTTTCTTT.

The chain recombines TRBV5-5 with TRBJ1-3, with a weak D call TRBD1 (5 bases). V was trimmed by 0 bases and J by 0 bases, leaving 10 bases between them. This CDR3 spans 16 amino acids. Germline CDR1 reads SGHKS; CDR2 reads YYEKEE (reference sequence). The CDR3 nucleotides are TGTGCCAGCAGCTTGGGCGGGGGGTACTCTGGAAACACCATATATTTT. It yields the protein CASSLGGGYSGNTIYF.

The chain uses TRBV5-6 and TRBJ1-5; D not resolved. CDR1 SGHDT and CDR2 YYEEEE come from the germline V gene. CDR3 length: 14 amino acids. V lost 1 base, J lost 3 bases, and 8 bases lay in between. The CDR3 region is CASSLFQINQPQHF. The CDR3 DNA follows: TGTGCCAGCAGCTTGTTCCAGATCAATCAGCCCCAGCATTTT. The entire variable domain, with the rest obtained from reference TRBV5-6 and TRBJ1-5, is as follows: DAGVTQSPTHLIKTRGQQVTLRCSPKSGHDTVSWYQQALGQGPQFIFQYYEEEERQRGNFPDRFSGHQFPNYSSELNVNALLLGDSALYLCASSLFQINQPQHFGDGTRLSIL.

This clone occurred a few times. This sequence joins TRBV5-1 and TRBJ1-2, with a possible D match to TRBD1 (6 bases). The CDR3 totals 14 residues. V was clipped by 4 bases and J by 7 bases, with 17 bases between them. Germline-derived CDR1 and CDR2 are SGHRS and YFSETQ. The CDR3 DNA is TGCGCCAGCAGCGGGCTACAGGGAACGTTTGGCTACACCTTC. This codes for CASSGLQGTFGYTF.

The chain couples TRBV5-1 to TRBJ1-1, with 10 bases lining up with TRBD1. With 7 bases clipped from V and 6 bases from J, the junction kept 12 bases outside the gene matches. The CDR3 is made up of 15 amino acids. Germline values: CDR1 SGHRS, CDR2 YFSETQ. As DNA, the CDR3 is TGCGCCAGCTCCGGGACAGGGGTAGGTTGGGCTGAAGCTTTCTTT. It encodes CASSGTGVGWAEAFF.

This chain uses TRBV19 with TRBJ1-1; 7 bases agree with TRBD1. There are 16 residues in the CDR3. Germline CDR1 LNHDA, CDR2 SQIVND (reference sequence). J lost 8 bases, V lost 5 bases, and 17 bases had no gene match. The CDR3 region is CASSPHYDRAVREAFF. The CDR3 DNA follows: TGTGCCAGTAGTCCTCACTATGACAGGGCGGTTCGGGAAGCTTTCTTT. The whole variable domain, remainder taken from reference TRBV19 and TRBJ1-1, is DGGITQSPKYLFRKEGQNVTLSCEQNLNHDAMYWYRQDPGQGLRLIYYSQIVNDFQKGDIAEGYSVSREKKESFPLTVTSAQKNPTAFYLCASSPHYDRAVREAFFGQGTRLTVV.

The chain carries TRBV6-5 and TRBJ1-1; D is unclear. Between the trimmed V and J ends, which lost 1 base and 3 bases, there was a span of 6 bases. This CDR3 has 13 amino acids. Germline V lookup: CDR1 MNHEY, CDR2 SVGAGI. CDR3 loop: CASSYFGDTEAFF. CDR3 DNA sequence: TGTGCCAGCAGTTACTTCGGAGACACTGAAGCTTTCTTT.